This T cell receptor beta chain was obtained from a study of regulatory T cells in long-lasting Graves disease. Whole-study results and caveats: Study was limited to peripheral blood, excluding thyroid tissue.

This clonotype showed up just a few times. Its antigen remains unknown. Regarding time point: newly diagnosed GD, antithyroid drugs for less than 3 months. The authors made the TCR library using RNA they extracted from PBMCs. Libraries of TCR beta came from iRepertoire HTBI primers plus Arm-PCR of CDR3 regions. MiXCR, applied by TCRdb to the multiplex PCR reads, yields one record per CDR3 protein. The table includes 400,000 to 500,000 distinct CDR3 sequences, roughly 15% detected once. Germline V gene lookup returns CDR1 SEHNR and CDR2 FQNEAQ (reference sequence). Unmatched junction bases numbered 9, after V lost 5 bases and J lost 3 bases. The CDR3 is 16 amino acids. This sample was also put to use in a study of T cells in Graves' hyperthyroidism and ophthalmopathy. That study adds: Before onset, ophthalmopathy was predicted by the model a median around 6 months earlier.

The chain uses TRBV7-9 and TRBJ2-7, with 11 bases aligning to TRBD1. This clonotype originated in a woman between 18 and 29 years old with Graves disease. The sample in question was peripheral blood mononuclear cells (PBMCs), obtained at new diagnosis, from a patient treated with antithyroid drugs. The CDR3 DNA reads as TGTGCCAGCAGCGTACTCCCGGGACAGGGGGACTACGAGCAGTACTTC. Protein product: CASSVLPGQGDYEQYF. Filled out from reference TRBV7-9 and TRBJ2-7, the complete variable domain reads DTGVSQNPRHKITKRGQNVTFRCDPISEHNRLYWYRQTLGQGPEFLTYFQNEAQLEKSRLLSDRFSAERPKGSFSTLEIQRTEQGDSAMYLCASSVLPGQGDYEQYFGPGTRLTVT.